A single sample gave rise to the 13 T cell receptor beta chains below, sequenced in a study of cytomegalovirus exposure and HLA in healthy donors. Researchers ran the PCR with 60 Vbeta and 13 Jbeta primers. Method: immunoSEQ multiplex PCR; TCRdb's copy keeps in-frame clones and lacks some. In the table there are roughly 180,000 clones, around 75% of which are singletons. Sequencing was done on a sample of PBMCs. These receptors all stem from a woman aged 40 to 50 in good health and CMV-seropositive.

V usage is TRBV5-5 and J usage is TRBJ2-7, with TRBD2 matching 11 bases. The V gene's germline CDR1 is SGHKS and CDR2 YYEKEE (reference sequence). The CDR3 extends over 14 amino acids. Trimming at V came to 4 bases and at J to 3 bases, leaving 3 bases not matched to a gene. The CDR3 DNA is TGTGCCAGCAGCCCGGGACTAGCGGACTACGAGCAGTACTTC. This codes for CASSPGLADYEQYF.

This clone appeared once. The chain combines TRBV7-2 with TRBJ2-7; 7 bases line up with TRBD2. The CDR3 spans 15 residues. The V segment lost 2 bases and the J segment 7 bases; nucleotides outside the gene matches: 11. Germline CDR1 SGHTA, CDR2 FQGNSA. This CDR3 reads CASSLFLAEGREQYF. For the CDR3, the DNA is TGTGCCAGCAGCTTATTCCTAGCGGAGGGGAGAGAGCAGTACTTC. Combining the CDR3 with reference TRBV7-2 and TRBJ2-7 gives the whole variable domain GAGVSQSPSNKVTEKGKDVELRCDPISGHTALYWYRQSLGQGLEFLIYFQGNSAPDKSGLPSDRFSAERTGGSVSTLTIQRTQQEDSAVYLCASSLFLAEGREQYFGPGTRLTVT.

The J gene is TRBJ2-3, the V gene TRBV6-6; D is perhaps TRBD1 (6 bases). This CDR3 has 14 residues. CDR1 is MNHNY and CDR2 is SVGAGI in the germline V gene (reference sequence). The V and J ends lost 11 bases and 0 bases respectively, with 15 bases between them. As DNA, the CDR3 is TGTGCCGGCCAAGGGGGAGCTAGCACAGATACGCAGTATTTT. Translating it yields CAGQGGASTDTQYF.

Notes on this clone: The sample holds other DNA sequences that translate to the same CDR3. The chain is built from TRBV7-2 and TRBJ2-1; 11 bases are a match to TRBD2. The CDR3 extends over 16 amino acids. V shed 1 base, J shed 3 bases, and the junction held 2 bases outside the gene matches. Per germline, CDR1 SGHTA and CDR2 FQGNSA. Here the CDR3 reads CASSLVGTSGYNEQFF. CDR3 sequence (DNA): TGTGCCAGCAGCTTAGTCGGGACTAGCGGCTACAATGAGCAGTTCTTC.

This clone was counted a few times. The chain has TRBV11-2 and TRBJ1-1; D call uncertain. Germline CDR1 reads SGHAT; CDR2 reads FQNNGV. Trimming took 0 bases from V and 1 from J, leaving 9 bases between them. The CDR3 totals 15 residues. The CDR3 DNA sequence: TGTGCCAGCAGCTTAGATCGTCTCCGGAACACTGAAGCTTTCTTT. Its protein product is CASSLDRLRNTEAFF.

The genes are TRBV28 and TRBJ2-7; D might be TRBD2 (5 bases). Germline V gives CDR1 MDHEN, CDR2 SYDVKM. The CDR3 runs 15 residues. The V gene lost 1 base and the J gene lost 1 base, with 11 bases spanning the gap. CDR3 in DNA: TGTGCCAGCAGTTTATACACCGGAGGATCCTACGAGCAGTACTTC. Amino acids: CASSLYTGGSYEQYF.

This clone has just one count. This rearrangement joins TRBV5-3 to TRBJ2-1, with D possibly matching TRBD2 (6 bases). TRBV5-3 is treated as an ORF (open reading frame) with a function not yet certain. The length of the CDR3 is 18 residues. V was cut by 3 bases and J by 5 bases, with 24 bases left in between. CDR3 protein: CARSWGLPGGRGNNEQFF. The CDR3, as DNA: TGTGCCAGAAGCTGGGGTCTTCCTGGAGGGAGAGGGAACAATGAGCAGTTCTTC.

This chain uses TRBV29-1 with TRBJ2-7; 7 bases match TRBD1. The junction had 9 bases not matched to a gene; V was cut back by 5 bases and J by 5 bases. Germline V gene lookup returns CDR1 SQVTM and CDR2 ANQGSEA. This CDR3 is 13 amino acids long. CDR3 amino acids: CSVRKGGLDEQYF. CDR3 sequence (DNA): TGCAGCGTTCGGAAAGGGGGCCTGGACGAGCAGTACTTC.

The V and J genes are TRBV19 and TRBJ1-5; 7 positions agree with TRBD1. The germline CDR1 and CDR2 sequences are LNHDA and SQIVND (reference sequence). The CDR3 length is 15 residues. Trimming took 6 bases from V and 13 from J; bases not matched to a gene: 18. The CDR3 nucleotides read TGTGCCAGTAGCCACCCCGAAGGGGGCATAACACCACAGCATTTT. Encoded protein: CASSHPEGGITPQHF.

This chain joins TRBV7-2 and TRBJ2-5, with TRBD1 matching over 7 bases. The J call may not be correct, given that the DNA end is closer to TRBJ2-7. Germline V gene data show CDR1 as SGHTA and CDR2 as FQGNSA. This CDR3 contains 13 residues. The CDR3 DNA follows: TGTGCCAGCAGCCTAGACAGGGCCTACGAGCAGTACTTC. Encoded protein: CASSLDRAYEQYF.

This clone has only a few counts. The J gene is TRBJ2-7, the V gene TRBV6-5, with 7 bases fitting TRBD1. This CDR3 is built from 14 residues. Germline CDR1 is MNHEY and CDR2 is SVGAGI. V lost 0 bases, J lost 5 bases, and 4 bases stayed unmatched. DNA of the CDR3: TGTGCCAGCAGTTACTCGACAGGGACCCACGAGCAGTACTTC. This sequence encodes CASSYSTGTHEQYF.

The chain employs TRBV29-1 and TRBJ1-1; 7 nucleotides match TRBD1. The CDR3 runs 14 residues. The germline gives CDR1 SQVTM, CDR2 ANQGSEA. The V gene end was trimmed by 6 bases and the J gene end by 4 bases; junction bases not matched to a gene: 11. The DNA of the CDR3 is TGCAGCGTAACAGGGGTAGGATTTGGCACTGAAGCTTTCTTT. The encoded protein is CSVTGVGFGTEAFF.

The CDR3 region is CASSFSGRGTEAFF. In nucleotides, the CDR3 is TGTGCCAGCAGTTTCTCGGGTCGTGGCACTGAAGCTTTCTTT. The chain links TRBV28 to TRBJ1-1; D is undetermined. Germline V gene lookup returns CDR1 MDHEN and CDR2 SYDVKM. V gave up 3 bases and J gave up 4 bases, with 12 bases separating them. The CDR3 has 14 amino acids.